This T cell receptor beta chain was profiled in a study of OX40 agonist ivuxolimab in advanced cancers. CDR3 length: 16 amino acids. Germline values: CDR1 LGHNA, CDR2 YNFKEQ. V lost 0 bases and J lost 6, with 18 bases in between. TCRdb's copy holds only in-frame clones and misses some; the assay was immunoSEQ multiplex PCR. The table lists under 100,000 clones, 92% of them singletons. This chain connects TRBV4-2 to TRBJ2-7; possible D gene TRBD2, 7 bases. This sequence originates from an adult with an advanced solid tumor such as melanoma, head and neck, liver or kidney cancer. The sequences come from CD4+ or CD8+ T cells sorted from blood, collected in a trial of the OX40 agonist ivuxolimab. CDR3 loop: CASSQDSGGGRGEQYF. The CDR3 coding sequence is TGTGCCAGCAGCCAAGATTCGGGGGGCGGGAGAGGCGAGCAGTACTTC.